A single sample is the source of the 9 T cell receptor beta chains below, sequenced in a study of blood T cell repertoires in COVID-19. The data were produced by immunoSEQ multiplex PCR, yet TCRdb's version contains in-frame clones alone and is incomplete. The table includes 200,000 or so clones, 70% to 90% detected once. The sample consisted of peripheral blood. The source of these receptors is a man aged 50 or older with COVID-19, enrolled during active disease.

The chain carries TRBV6-2 or TRBV6-3 and TRBJ1-1; 8 nucleotides align to TRBD1. In germline, CDR1 is MNHEY, CDR2 SVGEGT. The CDR3 is 18 residues long. V shed 6 bases and J 1 base; nucleotides not matched to a gene: 16. This CDR3 reads CASSLRSPPGTGNTEAFF. DNA of the CDR3: TGTGCCAGCAGCCTAAGGTCCCCCCCCGGGACAGGGAACACTGAAGCTTTCTTT.

This clone was seen more than once but under ten times. V and J are TRBV19 and TRBJ1-1; D uncertain. Germline V CDR1 and CDR2: LNHDA, SQIVND (reference sequence). The CDR3 consists of 9 residues. The CDR3 nucleotides are TGTGCTCCCCATACTGAAGCTTTCTTT. It codes for CAPHTEAFF.

The chain links TRBV4-2 to TRBJ2-1; 7 bases fit TRBD2. The CDR3 totals 17 residues. V was clipped by 3 bases and J by 6 bases; unmatched bases: 14. Germline-derived CDR1 and CDR2 are LGHNA and YNFKEQ. In nucleotides, the CDR3 is TGTGCCAGCAGCCAGGCTGCAGGGTCTAGCGGATTCAATGAGCAGTTCTTC. This gives the protein CASSQAAGSSGFNEQFF.

The genes are TRBV5-1 and TRBJ2-3, with a tentative D call TRBD1 (5 bases). Germline-derived CDR1 and CDR2 are SGHRS and YFSETQ. This CDR3 contains 14 residues. V lost 4 bases and J 2 bases, leaving 11 bases between the germline ends. The chain's CDR3 is CASSDQGYTDTQYF. CDR3 coding DNA: TGCGCCAGCAGCGATCAGGGCTACACAGATACGCAGTATTTT.

This clone was detected only a few times. J is TRBJ2-1 and V is TRBV18, with 8 bases that match TRBD2. CDR3 size: 14 residues. The V gene end was trimmed by 2 bases and the J gene end by 8 bases; junction bases not matched to a gene: 5. Germline lookup yields CDR1 KGHSH and CDR2 LQKENI. The CDR3 bases are TGTGCCAGCTCACCAGTCGGGGGGGGCTATGAGCAGTTCTTC. Protein product: CASSPVGGGYEQFF. Complete variable domain (other parts from reference TRBV18 and TRBJ2-1): NAGVMQNPRHLVRRRGQEARLRCSPMKGHSHVYWYRQLPEEGLKFMVYLQKENIIDESGMPKERFSAEFPKEGPSILRIQQVVRGDSAAYFCASSPVGGGYEQFFGPGTRLTVL.

This chain links TRBV19 with TRBJ1-1; D gene ambiguous. V lost 7 bases, J lost 3 bases, and 12 bases lay in between. Germline loops: CDR1 LNHDA, CDR2 SQIVND (reference sequence). The CDR3 extends over 13 amino acids. In DNA form, the CDR3 reads TGTGCCAGTACCCTCTACGGGGACACTGAAGCTTTCTTT. Its protein product is CASTLYGDTEAFF.

The DNA for the CDR3 is TGTGCCAGCAGCGGTACAGGGCGGAACACCGGGGAGCTGTTTTTT. It translates to CASSGTGRNTGELFF. The J gene is TRBJ2-2, the V gene TRBV25-1, with D maybe TRBD1 (6 bases). CDR1 is MGHDK and CDR2 is SYGVNS in the germline V gene. The V end lost 6 bases, the J end lost 1 base, and 12 bases lay between the germline ends. CDR3 length equals 15 residues.

The chain links TRBV23-1 to TRBJ1-5, with D possibly TRBD1 on 6 matching bases. TRBV23-1 falls under the ORF class, with uncertain function. Between the trimmed V and J ends, which lost 8 bases and 8 bases, there was a span of 25 bases. This CDR3 is 16 amino acids long. In nucleotides, the CDR3 is TGCGCCAGCGGCCTCCGGTCGGGGGGCGCCGGGAAGCCCCAGCATTTT. The encoded protein is CASGLRSGGAGKPQHF.

V gene TRBV21-1 combines with J gene TRBJ1-4. TRBV21-1 is a recognized pseudogene. This CDR3 contains 13 residues. The CDR3 protein is CASSKGGNEKLFF. The CDR3 coding sequence is TGTGCCAGCAGCAAAGGCGGGAATGAAAAACTGTTTTTT.